Presented here are 4 T cell receptor beta chains from one specimen sequenced in a study of vaccination and CD4 T cells after COVID-19. Which antigens these TCRs recognize remains unknown. Noted treatment: roughly ten-day PBMC culture with coronavirus spike peptide pools or control peptides (ViraFEST assay). Researchers used the Oncomine TCR Beta short-read assay to sequence DNA from cultured CD4+ T cells. TCRdb re-called the PCR reads with MiXCR, one entry per CDR3 protein. Here the sample spans about 13,000 distinct CDR3 sequences, 25% to 30% being singletons. The specimen was CD4+ T cells from blood, cultured in vitro, collected before SARS-CoV-2 vaccination. The receptors were sampled from a human donor who received a COVID-19 vaccine.

This clonotype was observed a few times. The rearrangement joins TRBV5-1 to TRBJ2-5; 9 bases line up with TRBD1. The V and J ends lost 2 bases and 5 bases, in that order; junction bases with no gene match: 4. Per the germline V gene, CDR1 is SGHRS and CDR2 is YFSETQ. This CDR3 spans 14 amino acids. The CDR3 DNA reads as TGCGCCAGCAGCTTTACAGGGGGCGGGGAGACCCAGTACTTC. Amino acids: CASSFTGGGETQYF. The full variable domain, in which reference TRBV5-1 and TRBJ2-5 provide the parts outside the CDR3, is KAGVTQTPRYLIKTRGQQVTLSCSPISGHRSVSWYQQTPGQGLQFLFEYFSETQRNKGNFPGRFSGRQFSNSRSEMNVSTLELGDSALYLCASSFTGGGETQYFGPGTRLLVL.

The V gene is TRBV2, the J gene TRBJ2-7; 10 positions agree with TRBD1. The CDR3 extends over 15 amino acids. Germline V gene lookup returns CDR1 SNHLY and CDR2 FYNNEI. J lost 6 bases, V lost 6 bases, and 11 bases had no gene match. The CDR3 DNA sequence: TGTGCCAGCAGAGATGACAGGGGGCGGTCGGGCGAGCAGTACTTC. Protein sequence: CASRDDRGRSGEQYF.

V gene TRBV6-4 combines with J gene TRBJ2-5; 15 bases are a match to TRBD2. Germline CDR1 MRHNA, CDR2 SNTAGT. The CDR3 sequence is 17 residues long. The V and J ends lost 0 bases and 5 bases, in that order; junction bases with no gene match: 4. In DNA form, the CDR3 reads TGTGCCAGCAGTGACTCCTACGGACTAGCGGGGGGGGAGACCCAGTACTTC. Its protein is CASSDSYGLAGGETQYF.

The chain has TRBV7-9 and TRBJ2-3; 7 bases fit TRBD2. Trimming took 5 bases from V and 2 from J; bases not matched to a gene: 4. This CDR3 contains 14 residues. CDR1 SEHNR and CDR2 FQNEAQ come from the germline V gene (reference sequence). The CDR3 nucleotides are TGTGCCAGCAGCGCCAGCGGGAACACAGATACGCAGTATTTT. This sequence encodes CASSASGNTDTQYF.